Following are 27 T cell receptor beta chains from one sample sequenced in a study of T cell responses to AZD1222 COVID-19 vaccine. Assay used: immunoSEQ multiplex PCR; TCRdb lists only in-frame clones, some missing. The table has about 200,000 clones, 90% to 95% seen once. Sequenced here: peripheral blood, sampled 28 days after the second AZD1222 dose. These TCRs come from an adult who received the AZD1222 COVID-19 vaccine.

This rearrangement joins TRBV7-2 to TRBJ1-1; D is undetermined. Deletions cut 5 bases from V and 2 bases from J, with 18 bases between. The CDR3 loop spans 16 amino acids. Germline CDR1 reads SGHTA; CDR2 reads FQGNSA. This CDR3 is CASSPRGTQLNTEAFF. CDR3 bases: TGTGCCAGCAGCCCCCGGGGTACCCAACTCAACACTGAAGCTTTCTTT. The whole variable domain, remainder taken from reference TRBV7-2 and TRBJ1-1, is GAGVSQSPSNKVTEKGKDVELRCDPISGHTALYWYRQSLGQGLEFLIYFQGNSAPDKSGLPSDRFSAERTGGSVSTLTIQRTQQEDSAVYLCASSPRGTQLNTEAFFGQGTRLTVV.

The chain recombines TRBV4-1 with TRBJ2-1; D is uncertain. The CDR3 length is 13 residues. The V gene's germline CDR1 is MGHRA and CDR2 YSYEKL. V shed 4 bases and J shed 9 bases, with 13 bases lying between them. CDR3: CASSPNSLFEQFF. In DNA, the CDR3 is TGCGCCAGCAGCCCAAACAGCCTTTTTGAGCAGTTCTTC.

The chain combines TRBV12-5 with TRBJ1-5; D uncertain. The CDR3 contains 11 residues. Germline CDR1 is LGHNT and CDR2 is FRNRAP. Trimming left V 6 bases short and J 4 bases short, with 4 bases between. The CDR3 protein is CASGLNQPQHF. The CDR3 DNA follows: TGTGCTAGTGGCCTAAATCAGCCCCAGCATTTT.

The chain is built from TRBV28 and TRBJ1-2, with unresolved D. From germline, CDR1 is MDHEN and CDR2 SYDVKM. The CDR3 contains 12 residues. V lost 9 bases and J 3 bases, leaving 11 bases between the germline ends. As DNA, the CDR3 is TGTGCCAGTCTGGCCCTTGACTATGGCTACACCTTC. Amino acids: CASLALDYGYTF.

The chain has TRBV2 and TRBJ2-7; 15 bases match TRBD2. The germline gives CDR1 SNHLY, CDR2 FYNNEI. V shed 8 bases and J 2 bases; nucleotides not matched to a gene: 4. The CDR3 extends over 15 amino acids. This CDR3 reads CASSRTSGGAYEQYF. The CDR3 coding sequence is TGTGCCAGCTCTAGGACTAGCGGGGGGGCCTACGAGCAGTACTTC.

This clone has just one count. The CDR3 DNA follows: TGTGCCAGTTGTCGCGAGCATTGGACCGGCTACACCTTC. This codes for CASCREHWTGYTF. The chain has TRBV19 and TRBJ1-2; D gene ambiguous. V lost 8 bases and J 8 bases, leaving 18 bases between the germline ends. From germline, CDR1 is LNHDA and CDR2 SQIVND (reference sequence). This CDR3 is built from 13 residues.

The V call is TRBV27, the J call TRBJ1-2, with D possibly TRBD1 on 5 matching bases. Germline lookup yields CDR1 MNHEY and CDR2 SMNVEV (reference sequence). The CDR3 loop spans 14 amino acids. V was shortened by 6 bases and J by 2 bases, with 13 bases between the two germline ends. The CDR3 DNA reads TGTGCCAGCAGCACAGGACGGTCGAACTATGGCTACACCTTC. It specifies CASSTGRSNYGYTF.

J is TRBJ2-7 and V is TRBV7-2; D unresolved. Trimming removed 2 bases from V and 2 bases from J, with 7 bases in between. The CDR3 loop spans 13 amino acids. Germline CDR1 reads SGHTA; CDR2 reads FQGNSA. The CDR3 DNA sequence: TGTGCCAGCAGCTTATTGCAGGCCTACGAGCAGTACTTC. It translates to CASSLLQAYEQYF.

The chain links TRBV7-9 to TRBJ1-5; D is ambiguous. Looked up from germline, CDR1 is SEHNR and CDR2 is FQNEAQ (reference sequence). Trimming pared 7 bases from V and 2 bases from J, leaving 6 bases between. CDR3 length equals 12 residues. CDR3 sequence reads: CASKIGNQPQHF. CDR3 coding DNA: TGTGCCAGCAAGATAGGCAATCAGCCCCAGCATTTT.

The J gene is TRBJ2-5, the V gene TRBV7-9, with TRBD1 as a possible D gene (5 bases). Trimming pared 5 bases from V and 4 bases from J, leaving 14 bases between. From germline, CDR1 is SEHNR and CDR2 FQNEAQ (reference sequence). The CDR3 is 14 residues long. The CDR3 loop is CASSDRNSGETQYF. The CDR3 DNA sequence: TGTGCCAGCAGCGACAGAAACTCGGGAGAGACCCAGTACTTC.

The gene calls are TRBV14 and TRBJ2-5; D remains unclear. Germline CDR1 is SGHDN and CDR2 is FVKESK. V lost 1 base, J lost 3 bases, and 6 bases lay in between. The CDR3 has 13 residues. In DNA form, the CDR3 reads TGTGCCAGCAGCCAAGCGCCAAAAGAGACCCAGTACTTC. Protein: CASSQAPKETQYF.

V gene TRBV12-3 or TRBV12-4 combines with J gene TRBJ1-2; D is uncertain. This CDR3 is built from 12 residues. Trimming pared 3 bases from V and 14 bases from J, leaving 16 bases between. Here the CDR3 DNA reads TGTGCCAGCAGTTTGAGGGAGGGCCAAGTTACCTTC. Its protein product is CASSLREGQVTF.

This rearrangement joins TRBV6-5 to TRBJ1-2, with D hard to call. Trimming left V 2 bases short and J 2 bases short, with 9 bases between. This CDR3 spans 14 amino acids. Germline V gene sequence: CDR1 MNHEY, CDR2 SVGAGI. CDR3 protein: CASSYRDVNYGYTF. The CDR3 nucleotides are TGTGCCAGCAGTTACAGGGATGTGAACTATGGCTACACCTTC.

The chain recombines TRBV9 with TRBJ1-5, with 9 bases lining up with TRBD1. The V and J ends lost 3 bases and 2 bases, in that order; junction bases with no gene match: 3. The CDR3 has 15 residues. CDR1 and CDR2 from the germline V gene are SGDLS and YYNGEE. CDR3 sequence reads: CASSGQGGRNQPQHF. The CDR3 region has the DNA TGTGCCAGCAGCGGACAGGGGGGCCGCAATCAGCCCCAGCATTTT.

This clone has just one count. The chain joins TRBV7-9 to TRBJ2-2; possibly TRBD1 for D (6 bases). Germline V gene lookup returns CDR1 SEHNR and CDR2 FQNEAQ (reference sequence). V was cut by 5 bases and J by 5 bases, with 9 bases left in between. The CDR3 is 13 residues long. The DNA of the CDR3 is TGTGCCAGCAGCGTGCAGGGGACCGGGGAGCTGTTTTTT. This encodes CASSVQGTGELFF.

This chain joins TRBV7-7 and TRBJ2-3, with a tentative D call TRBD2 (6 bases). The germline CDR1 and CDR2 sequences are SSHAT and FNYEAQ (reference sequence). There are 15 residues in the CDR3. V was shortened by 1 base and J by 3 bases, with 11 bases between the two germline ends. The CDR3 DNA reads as TGTGCCAGCAGCTTAGGATTGGGGAGGACAGATACGCAGTATTTT. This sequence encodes CASSLGLGRTDTQYF.

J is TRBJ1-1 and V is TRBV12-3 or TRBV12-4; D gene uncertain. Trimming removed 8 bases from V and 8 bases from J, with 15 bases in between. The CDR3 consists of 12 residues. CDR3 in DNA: TGTGCCAGCCAAGAATTGGCAGAGGAAGCTTTCTTT. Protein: CASQELAEEAFF.

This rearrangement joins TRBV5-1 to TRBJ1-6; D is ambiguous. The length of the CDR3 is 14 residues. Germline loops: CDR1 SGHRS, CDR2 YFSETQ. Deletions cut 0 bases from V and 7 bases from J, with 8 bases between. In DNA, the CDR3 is TGCGCCAGCAGCTTGGCTCAGGAGAATTCACCCCTCCACTTT. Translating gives CASSLAQENSPLHF.

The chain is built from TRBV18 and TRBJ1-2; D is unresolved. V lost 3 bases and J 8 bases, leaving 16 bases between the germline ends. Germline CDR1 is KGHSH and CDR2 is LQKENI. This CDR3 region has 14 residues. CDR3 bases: TGTGCCAGCTCACCCTGGGAAAATCGAGGCGGCTACACCTTC. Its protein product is CASSPWENRGGYTF.

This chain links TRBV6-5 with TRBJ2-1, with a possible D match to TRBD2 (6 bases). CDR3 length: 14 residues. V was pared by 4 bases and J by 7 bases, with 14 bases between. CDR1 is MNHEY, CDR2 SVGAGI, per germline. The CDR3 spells CASSSGGSLNEQFF. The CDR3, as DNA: TGTGCCAGCAGTTCTGGGGGGAGTCTAAATGAGCAGTTCTTC.

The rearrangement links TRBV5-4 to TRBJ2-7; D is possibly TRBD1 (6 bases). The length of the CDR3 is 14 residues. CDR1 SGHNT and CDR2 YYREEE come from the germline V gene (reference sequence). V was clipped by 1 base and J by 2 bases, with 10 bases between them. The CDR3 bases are TGTGCCAGCAGCTTGCAAGACAGGCCCTACGAGCAGTACTTC. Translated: CASSLQDRPYEQYF. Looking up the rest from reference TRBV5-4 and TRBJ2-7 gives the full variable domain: ETGVTQSPTHLIKTRGQQVTLRCSSQSGHNTVSWYQQALGQGPQFIFQYYREEENGRGNFPPRFSGLQFPNYSSELNVNALELDDSALYLCASSLQDRPYEQYFGPGTRLTVT.

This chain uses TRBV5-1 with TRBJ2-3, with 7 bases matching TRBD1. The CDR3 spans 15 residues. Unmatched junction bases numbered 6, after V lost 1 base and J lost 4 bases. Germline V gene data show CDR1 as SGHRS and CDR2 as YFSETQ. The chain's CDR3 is CASSLQGQEADTQYF. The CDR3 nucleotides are TGCGCCAGCAGCTTGCAAGGACAGGAGGCAGATACGCAGTATTTT.

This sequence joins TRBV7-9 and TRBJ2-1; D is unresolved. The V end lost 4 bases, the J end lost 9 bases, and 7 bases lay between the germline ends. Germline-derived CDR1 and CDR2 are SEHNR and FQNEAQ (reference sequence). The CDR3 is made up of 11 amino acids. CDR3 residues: CASSSLREQFF. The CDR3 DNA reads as TGTGCCAGCAGCTCCCTCCGTGAGCAGTTCTTC.

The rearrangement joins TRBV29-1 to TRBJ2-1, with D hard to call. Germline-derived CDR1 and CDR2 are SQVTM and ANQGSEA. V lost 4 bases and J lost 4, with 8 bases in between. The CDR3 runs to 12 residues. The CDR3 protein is CSVAYPYNEQFF. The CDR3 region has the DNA TGCAGCGTTGCCTACCCATACAATGAGCAGTTCTTC.

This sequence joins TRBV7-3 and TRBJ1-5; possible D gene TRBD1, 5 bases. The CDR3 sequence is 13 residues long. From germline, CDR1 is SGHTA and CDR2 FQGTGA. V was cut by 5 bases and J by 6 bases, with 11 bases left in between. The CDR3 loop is CASSRTGGQPQHF. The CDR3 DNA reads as TGTGCCAGCAGCCGCACCGGGGGTCAGCCCCAGCATTTT.

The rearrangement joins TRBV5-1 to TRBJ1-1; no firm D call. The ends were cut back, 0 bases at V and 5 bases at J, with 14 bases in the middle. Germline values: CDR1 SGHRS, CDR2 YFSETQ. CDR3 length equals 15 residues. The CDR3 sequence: CASSLGSSIGTEAFF. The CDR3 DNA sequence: TGCGCCAGCAGCTTGGGGTCTTCTATAGGGACTGAAGCTTTCTTT. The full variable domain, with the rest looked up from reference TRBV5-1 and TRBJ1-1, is KAGVTQTPRYLIKTRGQQVTLSCSPISGHRSVSWYQQTPGQGLQFLFEYFSETQRNKGNFPGRFSGRQFSNSRSEMNVSTLELGDSALYLCASSLGSSIGTEAFFGQGTRLTVV.

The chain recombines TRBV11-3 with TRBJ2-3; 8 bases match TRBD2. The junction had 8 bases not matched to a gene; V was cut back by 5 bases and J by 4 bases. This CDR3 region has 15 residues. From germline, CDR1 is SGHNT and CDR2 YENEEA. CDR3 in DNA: TGTGCCAGCAGCCTACGGGGGGGCGTCGCAGATACGCAGTATTTT. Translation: CASSLRGGVADTQYF.